This TCR beta chain was recovered during a study of CD8 T cells in ankylosing spondylitis. Study-level points and caveats: Some of the motif variants had earlier been found in reactive arthritis patients' fluid and blood. CD8+ by phenotype, disease-linked clones were relatively rare in peripheral blood.

This clonotype has a count of ten or more. As yet, its antigen is unknown. TCRdb recomputed calls from the 5' RACE reads with MiXCR, one row per CDR3 protein. The sample yields about 66,000 distinct CDR3 sequences, over 5% seen once. Trimming took 2 bases from V and 4 from J, leaving 2 bases between them. The CDR3 length is 11 residues. In germline, CDR1 is SQVTM, CDR2 ANQGSEA. Sequencing input: synovial fluid, either unsorted or a sorted T cell fraction (not recorded which). The origin of this receptor is a male donor with ankylosing spondylitis. V usage is TRBV29-1 and J usage is TRBJ1-4, with D unclear. This CDR3 reads CSVELNEKLFF. The DNA of the CDR3 is TGCAGCGTTGAACTTAATGAAAAACTGTTTTTT.